The entry below describes one T cell receptor beta chain. The antigen is not known. The CDR3 sequence is 17 residues long. V gave up 4 bases and J gave up 0 bases, with 15 bases separating them. The germline V gene encodes CDR1 MGHRA and CDR2 YSYEKL. The data derive from a study of Ad26.COV2.S vaccination and SARS-CoV-2 variants. Whole-study results and caveats: Vaccine recipients posted higher spike-specific TCR breadth than their placebo counterparts. CD8+ and CD4+ T cells specific for spike reportedly responded with substantial breadth after vaccination. The study found similar non-spike TCR breadth in vaccine and placebo recipients.

This table comes from immunoSEQ multiplex PCR, and its TCRdb copy is limited to in-frame clones, with some not included. This table holds 360,000 or so clones, roughly 91% found once. Treatment given: over 15 received Ad26.COV2.S at low or high dose, single or two shots; about 5 received placebo; per-sample allocation not given. Day 63 after the first injection of vaccine or placebo was the sampling time. The specimen was peripheral blood, collected in a trial of Ad26.COV2.S vaccine versus placebo. The sequence was collected from a person aged 18 to 59 who received the Ad26.COV2.S COVID-19 vaccine or a placebo. V usage is TRBV4-1 and J usage is TRBJ2-2; no clear D. CDR3 nucleotides: TGCGCCAGCAGCCGGTTTGGAGACACAGCGAACACCGGGGAGCTGTTTTTT. This gives the protein CASSRFGDTANTGELFF.